Presented here are 3 T cell receptor beta chains from one specimen sequenced in a study of T cells in Graves' hyperthyroidism and ophthalmopathy. Using RNA transcripts as the source, TCR beta CDR3 regions were amplified. An initial round of RT-PCR targeting the TCR CDR3 relied on the HTBI primer set. One entry per CDR3 protein results from TCRdb running MiXCR on the multiplex PCR reads. The sample contains more than 500,000 distinct CDR3 sequences, about 14% of which appear only once. The material sequenced was blood. The source of these receptors is a woman between 35 and 50 years old with Graves' ophthalmopathy.

This clonotype was counted many times. The V call is TRBV12-3 or TRBV12-4, the J call TRBJ2-5, with D possibly matching TRBD2 (7 bases). The CDR3 consists of 16 residues. V was trimmed by 5 bases and J by 1 base, leaving 17 bases between them. CDR3 in DNA: TGTGCCAGCAGTGGGGGGGGAACAGGGATCCAAGAGACCCAGTACTTC. Protein product: CASSGGGTGIQETQYF.

J is TRBJ2-3 and V is TRBV5-1, with 10 positions matching TRBD2. The CDR3 covers 17 residues. Germline V gene lookup returns CDR1 SGHRS and CDR2 YFSETQ. V trimming: 3 bases; J trimming: 3 bases; junction bases outside the gene matches: 10. Here the CDR3 DNA reads TGCGCCAGCAGCTCCTCCTTAGCGGGAGGAAGGACAGATACGCAGTATTTT. Translating gives CASSSSLAGGRTDTQYF.

This clonotype has at least ten counts. V usage is TRBV28 and J usage is TRBJ2-7; 7 bases fit TRBD1. This CDR3 has 13 amino acids. Germline trimming cut 4 bases from V and 3 bases from J; bases unmatched to any gene: 3. Per germline, CDR1 MDHEN and CDR2 SYDVKM. The CDR3 spells CASSSGQYYEQYF. CDR3 nucleotides: TGTGCCAGCAGTTCGGGACAGTACTACGAGCAGTACTTC.